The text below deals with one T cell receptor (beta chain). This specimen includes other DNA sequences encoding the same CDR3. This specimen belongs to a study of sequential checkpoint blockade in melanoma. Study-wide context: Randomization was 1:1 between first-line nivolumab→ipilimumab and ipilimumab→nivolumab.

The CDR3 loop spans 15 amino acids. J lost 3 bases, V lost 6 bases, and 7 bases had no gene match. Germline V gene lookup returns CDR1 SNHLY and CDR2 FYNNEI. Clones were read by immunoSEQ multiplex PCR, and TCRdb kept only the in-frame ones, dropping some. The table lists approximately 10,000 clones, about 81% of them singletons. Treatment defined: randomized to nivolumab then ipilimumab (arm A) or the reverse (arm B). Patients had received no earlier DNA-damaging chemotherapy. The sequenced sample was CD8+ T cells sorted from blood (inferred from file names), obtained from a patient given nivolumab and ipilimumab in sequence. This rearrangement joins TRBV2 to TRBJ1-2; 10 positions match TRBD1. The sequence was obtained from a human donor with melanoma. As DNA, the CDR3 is TGTGCCAGCAGCGAGGACAGGGGGATAGACTATGGCTACACCTTC. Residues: CASSEDRGIDYGYTF. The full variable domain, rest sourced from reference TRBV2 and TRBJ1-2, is EPEVTQTPSHQVTQMGQEVILRCVPISNHLYFYWYRQILGQKVEFLVSFYNNEISEKSEIFDDQFSVERPDGSNFTLKIRSTKLEDSAMYFCASSEDRGIDYGYTFGSGTRLTVV.